The clone carrying this T cell receptor beta chain was seen many times. Its antigen is as yet unknown. Germline V gene lookup returns CDR1 LGHNA and CDR2 YNFKEQ. The V gene lost 7 bases and the J gene lost 4 bases, with 13 bases spanning the gap. The CDR3 is 13 amino acids. This entry comes from a study of T cells in Graves' hyperthyroidism and ophthalmopathy. Points from the study as a whole: Most expanded thyroid clonotypes above 0.001 also appeared in blood.

TCR beta CDR3 regions were amplified from RNA. An initial round of RT-PCR targeting the TCR CDR3 relied on the HTBI primer set. TCRdb reprocessed the multiplex PCR reads via MiXCR and lists one record per CDR3 protein. This sample has around 430,000 distinct CDR3 sequences, with about 15% found just once. The genes are TRBV4-2 and TRBJ1-2; D uncertain. The source material was blood. The sequence derives from a woman in her twenties or thirties with Graves' hyperthyroidism. The CDR3 loop is CASIHLSGYGYTF. Written as DNA, the CDR3 is TGTGCCAGCATCCACCTCAGTGGCTATGGCTACACCTTC.